The 28 T cell receptor beta chains below were found in one sample sequenced in a study of shared T cell receptors in the human thymus. Method: immunoSEQ multiplex PCR; TCRdb's copy keeps in-frame clones and lacks some. In the table there are approximately 730,000 clones, 70% to 90% of which are singletons. This sample was shared with a second study, whose subject was human thymus T cells.

The sequenced material came from thymocytes. The receptors were gathered from a girl under three years old with a congenital heart defect.

The V call is TRBV5-1, the J call TRBJ1-2, with D tentatively TRBD1 (5 bases). Deletions cut 4 bases from V and 3 bases from J, with 25 bases between. Germline CDR1 and CDR2: SGHRS and YFSETQ. There are 18 residues in the CDR3. This chain's CDR3 is CASSPRSGSAATYYGYTF. As DNA, the CDR3 is TGCGCCAGCAGCCCCAGATCAGGGTCGGCGGCGACGTACTATGGCTACACCTTC.

The chain is built from TRBV15 and TRBJ1-3; D may be TRBD1 (5 bases). Germline V gene lookup returns CDR1 LNHNV and CDR2 YYDKDF (reference sequence). The CDR3 extends over 14 amino acids. The V end was cut by 3 bases, the J end by 5 bases, with 11 bases between. CDR3 protein: CATSRDTDRNTIYF. For the CDR3, the DNA is TGTGCCACCAGCAGGGACACCGACCGAAACACCATATATTTT.

In DNA form, the CDR3 reads TGTGCCAGCAGCCAAGGTTCAAGGAGGAACTCACATGGCTACACCTTC. Protein product: CASSQGSRRNSHGYTF. The gene calls are TRBV14 and TRBJ1-2; D remains ambiguous. Germline V gene sequence: CDR1 SGHDN, CDR2 FVKESK. Trimming took off 1 base at V and 6 bases at J, with 18 bases between the two ends. This CDR3 spans 16 amino acids.

The chain uses TRBV6-1 and TRBJ2-7, with 7 bases aligning to TRBD2. The germline V gene has CDR1 MNHNS and CDR2 SASEGT. The ends lost 2 bases at V and 6 bases at J; junction bases unmatched: 13. The CDR3 is 16 amino acids. The CDR3 DNA reads as TGTGCCAGCAGTGAACTGCTGCTGGGGGGGTCTTTCGAGCAGTACTTC. Translating it yields CASSELLLGGSFEQYF.

V gene TRBV19 combines with J gene TRBJ1-2, with a possible D match to TRBD1 (5 bases). Germline loops: CDR1 LNHDA, CDR2 SQIVND (reference sequence). The CDR3 totals 13 residues. Trimming shortened V by 4 bases and J by 4 bases, and 10 bases separated the two germline ends. The CDR3 loop is CASSSGGGYGYTF. The DNA of the CDR3 is TGTGCCAGTAGTAGTGGGGGAGGCTATGGCTACACCTTC.

The chain couples TRBV30 to TRBJ2-1, with 9 bases lining up with TRBD2. The CDR3 loop spans 13 amino acids. Trimming at V came to 8 bases and at J to 6 bases, leaving 8 bases not matched to a gene. Per the germline V gene, CDR1 is GTSNPN and CDR2 is SVGIG (reference sequence). DNA for the CDR3: TGTGCCGGAAGAGCGGGGGGATTCAATGAGCAGTTCTTC. Translated, it gives CAGRAGGFNEQFF.

This clone was observed a single time. The V and J genes are TRBV27 and TRBJ1-6; unclear D gene. This CDR3 contains 15 residues. Germline V gene lookup returns CDR1 MNHEY and CDR2 SMNVEV (reference sequence). Trimming shortened V by 4 bases and J by 3 bases, and 10 bases separated the two germline ends. CDR3 loop: CASSSTAYYNSPLHF. In nucleotides, the CDR3 is TGTGCCAGCAGTTCCACAGCTTACTATAATTCACCCCTCCACTTT.

This rearrangement joins TRBV2 to TRBJ2-7; 8 positions agree with TRBD1. The CDR3 sequence is 14 residues long. Unmatched junction bases numbered 7, after V lost 7 bases and J lost 2 bases. CDR1 is SNHLY, CDR2 FYNNEI, per germline. CDR3 sequence: CASTRTGSAYEQYF. CDR3 DNA: TGTGCCAGCACCAGGACAGGGAGTGCCTACGAGCAGTACTTC.

The genes are TRBV9 and TRBJ1-2, with 7 bases matching TRBD1. The CDR3 length is 19 residues. V was pared by 0 bases and J by 4 bases, with 18 bases of the junction left unmatched. In germline, CDR1 is SGDLS, CDR2 YYNGEE. CDR3 sequence (DNA): TGTGCCAGCAGCGTAGAGGGGGCAGGGATCAACGACGATTTCTATGGCTACACCTTC. Amino acid sequence: CASSVEGAGINDDFYGYTF.

This sequence joins TRBV4-1 and TRBJ1-2, with no clear D. V shed 1 base and J shed 2 bases, with 14 bases lying between them. From germline, CDR1 is MGHRA and CDR2 YSYEKL. CDR3 length: 16 amino acids. CDR3 in amino acids: CASSQVAAALNYGYTF. CDR3 bases: TGCGCCAGCAGCCAAGTAGCGGCTGCCTTAAACTATGGCTACACCTTC.

The chain employs TRBV15 and TRBJ2-7, with D tentatively TRBD1 (5 bases). The CDR3 sequence is 15 residues long. V gave up 1 base and J gave up 3 bases, with 13 bases separating them. Per the germline V gene, CDR1 is LNHNV and CDR2 is YYDKDF (reference sequence). The DNA of the CDR3 is TGTGCCACCAGCAGAGTTGCAGGGTCGTTCTACGAGCAGTACTTC. Encoded protein: CATSRVAGSFYEQYF.

The chain is built from TRBV19 and TRBJ1-3; D ambiguous. V was trimmed by 8 bases and J by 0 bases, leaving 11 bases between them. Looked up from germline, CDR1 is LNHDA and CDR2 is SQIVND (reference sequence). The CDR3 is made up of 14 amino acids. The CDR3 DNA reads as TGTGCCAGTGGACTTTACCGCTCTGGAAACACCATATATTTT. This translates into CASGLYRSGNTIYF.

Worth noting for this clone: Other DNA sequences in the sample encode the same CDR3. The CDR3 reads CASSYAGAQETQYF. DNA of the CDR3: TGTGCCAGCAGTTATGCGGGGGCACAAGAGACCCAGTACTTC. The chain links TRBV6-5 to TRBJ2-5; TRBD2 is a possible D gene (7 bases). The CDR3 is 14 residues long. V was shortened by 3 bases and J by 2 bases, with 10 bases between the two germline ends. Per the germline V gene, CDR1 is MNHEY and CDR2 is SVGAGI.

The V call is TRBV7-9, the J call TRBJ1-5; weak D call: TRBD1 (6 bases). The CDR3 sequence is 15 residues long. Germline V lookup: CDR1 SEHNR, CDR2 FQNEAQ (reference sequence). V shed 5 bases and J shed 2 bases, with 13 bases lying between them. The CDR3 DNA sequence: TGTGCCAGCAGCCCGGGGGGCCCGGGCAATCAGCCCCAGCATTTT. The encoded protein is CASSPGGPGNQPQHF.

CDR3 amino acids: CASSWGIGPLYEQYF. As DNA, the CDR3 is TGTGCCAGCAGCTGGGGCATTGGCCCCCTCTACGAGCAGTACTTC. This sequence joins TRBV5-6 and TRBJ2-7; D possibly corresponds to TRBD1 (5 bases). The germline V gene has CDR1 SGHDT and CDR2 YYEEEE. Trimming removed 3 bases at V and 3 bases at J, with 16 bases between. The CDR3 contains 15 residues.

The sample holds one count of this clone. The chain combines TRBV7-6 with TRBJ2-7, with 8 bases aligning to TRBD1. This CDR3 contains 14 residues. With V trimmed by 4 bases and J by 5 bases, 7 bases remained unmatched. Germline lookup yields CDR1 SGHVS and CDR2 FNYEAQ. CDR3 sequence: CASSSQGEGDEQYF. CDR3 sequence (DNA): TGTGCCAGCAGCTCACAGGGGGAAGGGGACGAGCAGTACTTC.

V is TRBV9 and J is TRBJ1-1; D may be TRBD1 (5 bases). V was clipped by 4 bases and J by 2 bases, with 15 bases between them. There are 15 residues in the CDR3. Looked up from germline, CDR1 is SGDLS and CDR2 is YYNGEE. For the CDR3, the DNA is TGTGCCAGCAGCCCTCAATTGGGGGGTAACACTGAAGCTTTCTTT. Protein product: CASSPQLGGNTEAFF.

With regard to this clone: The same CDR3 can be traced to other DNA sequences in this sample. The chain employs TRBV9 and TRBJ2-3, with 10 bases lining up with TRBD2. The J segment lost 2 bases and the V segment lost 0 bases, leaving 3 bases of the junction unmatched. CDR1 is SGDLS, CDR2 YYNGEE, per germline. There are 16 residues in the CDR3. For the CDR3, the DNA is TGTGCCAGCAGCGTAGTAGCGGGGGGACCCACAGATACGCAGTATTTT. Protein product: CASSVVAGGPTDTQYF.

The chain recombines TRBV19 with TRBJ1-6, with D tentatively TRBD1 (5 bases). V was cut by 5 bases and J by 10 bases, with 15 bases left in between. CDR1 is LNHDA and CDR2 is SQIVND in the germline V gene (reference sequence). The CDR3 runs to 14 residues. CDR3 sequence: CASSPRVLGSPLHF. The CDR3 DNA is TGTGCCAGTAGTCCCAGGGTCCTAGGATCACCCCTCCACTTT.

CDR3 nucleotides: TGTGCCAGCAGTGAATCGAGGGTTTGGAACACTGAAGCTTTCTTT. The encoded protein is CASSESRVWNTEAFF. This sequence joins TRBV6-1 and TRBJ1-1; D is undetermined. The CDR3 extends over 15 amino acids. Deletions cut 2 bases from V and 1 base from J, with 11 bases between. Germline V lookup: CDR1 MNHNS, CDR2 SASEGT.

This clone was picked up a small number of times. The chain couples TRBV6-5 to TRBJ2-1, with D tentatively TRBD1 (5 bases). V lost 6 bases and J 8 bases, leaving 20 bases between the germline ends. Germline V gene sequence: CDR1 MNHEY, CDR2 SVGAGI. This CDR3 has 15 amino acids. The CDR3 reads CASSPAQGLRDEQFF. In DNA form, the CDR3 reads TGTGCCAGCAGCCCCGCCCAGGGTTTACGGGATGAGCAGTTCTTC.

Only a few counts were recorded for this clone. The genes are TRBV19 and TRBJ1-2, with D hard to call. Looked up from germline, CDR1 is LNHDA and CDR2 is SQIVND (reference sequence). Between the trimmed V and J ends, which lost 0 bases and 4 bases, there was a span of 15 bases. This CDR3 has 16 residues. CDR3 sequence: CASSIDIASYLYGYTF. CDR3 DNA: TGTGCCAGTAGTATAGATATAGCCAGTTACCTCTATGGCTACACCTTC.

The CDR3: CASSEIRGFGQPQHF. Written as DNA, the CDR3 is TGTGCCAGCAGTGAGATTCGGGGATTTGGTCAGCCCCAGCATTTT. The chain employs TRBV6-1 and TRBJ1-5; D is unresolved. Per the germline V gene, CDR1 is MNHNS and CDR2 is SASEGT. The V end lost 3 bases, the J end lost 6 bases, and 15 bases lay between the germline ends. The CDR3 is made up of 15 amino acids.

The chain carries TRBV13 and TRBJ2-7; D gene uncertain. The CDR3 extends over 13 amino acids. In germline, CDR1 is PRHDT, CDR2 FYEKMQ (reference sequence). V was clipped by 5 bases and J by 0 bases, with 8 bases between them. The CDR3 region is CASSLLSSYEQYF. The DNA of the CDR3 is TGTGCCAGCAGCCTGCTAAGCTCCTACGAGCAGTACTTC.

The rearrangement joins TRBV14 to TRBJ2-1, with D tentatively TRBD2 (6 bases). V lost 0 bases to trimming and J lost 0 bases, with 12 bases between them. Germline CDR1 reads SGHDN; CDR2 reads FVKESK. This CDR3 has 17 residues. This chain's CDR3 is CASSQDAGLSSYNEQFF. The CDR3 nucleotides read TGTGCCAGCAGCCAAGACGCGGGACTTAGCTCCTACAATGAGCAGTTCTTC.

The genes are TRBV6-6 and TRBJ2-7; D is possibly TRBD2 (6 bases). The CDR3 runs to 15 residues. CDR1 and CDR2 from the germline V gene are MNHNY and SVGAGI (reference sequence). The V end was cut by 0 bases, the J end by 6 bases, with 15 bases between. CDR3 protein: CASSYSILKEGEQYF. The DNA of the CDR3 is TGTGCCAGCAGTTACTCGATTCTTAAGGAGGGCGAGCAGTACTTC.

CDR3 coding DNA: TGTGCCAGTGGAAGGACTTCCCTCACTGAAGCTTTCTTT. The encoded protein is CASGRTSLTEAFF. The chain has TRBV19 and TRBJ1-1; D unresolved. The CDR3 length is 13 residues. V lost 8 bases, J lost 4 bases, and 14 bases lay in between. The germline CDR1 and CDR2 sequences are LNHDA and SQIVND (reference sequence). Full variable domain (missing parts from reference TRBV19 and TRBJ1-1): DGGITQSPKYLFRKEGQNVTLSCEQNLNHDAMYWYRQDPGQGLRLIYYSQIVNDFQKGDIAEGYSVSREKKESFPLTVTSAQKNPTAFYLCASGRTSLTEAFFGQGTRLTVV.

The chain links TRBV29-1 to TRBJ1-2; TRBD1 matches at 9 bases. The CDR3 is 14 amino acids. Germline values: CDR1 SQVTM, CDR2 ANQGSEA. V lost 5 bases, J lost 4 bases, and 8 bases stayed unmatched. The CDR3 protein is CSVHGRDRVYGYTF. The CDR3 coding sequence is TGCAGCGTTCATGGTAGGGACAGGGTCTATGGCTACACCTTC.